This T cell receptor (beta chain) derives from a study of regulatory T cells in long-lasting Graves disease. The time point denotes: newly diagnosed GD, antithyroid drugs for less than 3 months. PBMC RNA was the source of the TCR library. This clonotype was recorded a few times. What it binds is unknown. Study observations and caveats: Results may be inaccurate due to the small sample size.

TCR beta libraries were built with iRepertoire HTBI primers and Arm-PCR of CDR3 regions. One entry per CDR3 protein results from TCRdb running MiXCR on the multiplex PCR reads. The top ten clones hold 20% to 25% of a sample with around 480,000 distinct CDR3 sequences, about 15% of them seen once. Per the germline V gene, CDR1 is MGHRA and CDR2 is YSYEKL. The V end was cut by 1 base, the J end by 1 base, with 14 bases between. The CDR3 runs to 17 residues. In addition, the sample was reused for a study of T cells in Graves' hyperthyroidism and ophthalmopathy.

Specimen: peripheral blood mononuclear cells (PBMCs), collected at new diagnosis, from a patient treated with antithyroid drugs. The genes are TRBV4-1 and TRBJ1-3, with D tentatively TRBD1 (5 bases). This TCR came from a middle-aged woman with Graves disease. DNA for the CDR3: TGCGCCAGCAGCCAAGGAATTTCGGGGGGATCTGGAAACACCATATATTTT. Amino acid sequence: CASSQGISGGSGNTIYF.